This TCR beta chain was identified during a study of human T cells and chemical hapten exposure. Study-level background: DPC (0.01%) was patch tested on the upper back and read at 6 days.

The time point denotes: patch test 3, about 24 weeks after DPC sensitization. Treatment in this sample: therapeutic diphenylcyclopropenone sensitization with weekly scalp DPC. The CDR3 runs to 15 residues. V lost 0 bases and J lost 1, with 11 bases in between. Germline lookup yields CDR1 SGHRS and CDR2 YFSETQ. Per the authors' pipeline: Sample TCR totals centred on a median of about 100,000, ranging 23,224 to 690,600. Each CDR3 protein is one row after TCRdb ran MiXCR on the RACE reads. The V and J calls here are based on TCRdb, not the publication. This table holds about 190,000 distinct CDR3 sequences, roughly a quarter found once. General study findings and limits: Higher patch test scores went with higher counts of PT1 expanded TCRs. TCRs whose frequency exceeded 1 in 1000 remained the same following DPC sensitization.

This clonotype has just a few counts. Its cognate antigen is unknown. The receptor was isolated from a woman aged 40 to 49 with alopecia areata. Some clones in this sample may be carry-over from other donors' samples. The chain carries TRBV5-1 and TRBJ2-7; weak D call: TRBD2 (5 bases). The sequencing used whole blood, collected in connection with sensitization to the hapten diphenylcyclopropenone (DPC). The CDR3 here is CASSLGPGKSYEQYF. DNA of the CDR3: TGCGCCAGCAGCTTGGGCCCGGGGAAGTCCTACGAGCAGTACTTC.